The 9 T cell receptor beta chains given below trace back to one sample, sequenced in a study of blood T cells in healthy people across ages. With a J-beta primer mix and a sample-barcoded 5' primer, a second PCR ran about 6 to 11 cycles. TCRdb re-called the 5' RACE reads through MiXCR, storing one row per CDR3 protein. The repertoire consists of some 750,000 distinct CDR3 sequences, with approximately 22% occurring once and the leading ten covering around a fifth. Sequencing used blood. These receptors all come from a man between 65 and 85 years old in good health.

A note on this clonotype: At one of its ends the junction is not consistent with the germline gene, which may arise from a read error. The genes are TRBV2 and TRBJ1-4; 7 bases match TRBD1. Germline V gene data show CDR1 as SNHLY and CDR2 as FYNNEI. This CDR3 comprises 14 residues. The CDR3, as DNA: TGTGCCAGCAGACCGGACAGGAGCAATGAAGAACTGTTTTTT. Translating it yields CASRPDRSNEELFF.

This clonotype was counted only a few times. The chain carries TRBV10-3 and TRBJ2-2, with 8 bases that match TRBD2. Trimming at V came to 10 bases and at J to 1 base, leaving 8 bases not matched to a gene. Germline CDR1 and CDR2: ENHRY and SYGVKD. The CDR3 contains 15 residues. The CDR3 spells CATSGLDKNTGELFF. The CDR3 bases are TGTGCCACGTCGGGACTAGATAAGAACACCGGGGAGCTGTTTTTT.

Here the CDR3 reads CASSFTGTSSYEQYV. In nucleotides, the CDR3 is TGTGCCAGCAGCTTTACCGGGACTAGCAGCTACGAGCAGTACGTC. The chain couples TRBV11-2 to TRBJ2-1; 9 bases are a match to TRBD2. With the DNA end fitting TRBJ2-7 better, the J assignment may be wrong. CDR3 length: 15 residues. Per the germline V gene, CDR1 is SGHAT and CDR2 is FQNNGV.

With regard to this clonotype: Since the CDR3 does not end with the conserved phenylalanine or tryptophan, this likely comes from a read error. The chain combines TRBV27 with TRBJ2-7, with TRBD2 matching over 7 bases. Per germline, CDR1 MNHEY and CDR2 SMNVEV (reference sequence). CDR3 length equals 14 residues. The trim removed 3 bases at V and 6 bases at J, leaving 8 bases unmatched. CDR3 sequence reads: CASSLGQGGSEQYL. The CDR3 nucleotides read TGTGCCAGCAGTTTGGGTCAGGGAGGGTCCGAGCAGTACCTC.

This clonotype turned up a few times. At one end the junction does not follow the germline gene, possibly because of a read error. The chain uses TRBV20-1 and TRBJ1-5; a possible D gene is TRBD1 (5 bases). Germline V gene lookup returns CDR1 DFQATT and CDR2 SNEGSKA (reference sequence). There are 16 residues in the CDR3. CDR3 in DNA: TGCAGTGCTAGACTCCCGGTTGGGGGGTTCAATCAGTCCCAGCATTTT. It is translated as CSARLPVGGFNQSQHF.

This clonotype came up a few times. V gene TRBV20-1 combines with J gene TRBJ2-3, with 10 bases aligning to TRBD1. The CDR3 is 13 residues long. J was trimmed by 4 bases and V by 6 bases; bases with no gene match: 4. Germline V gene data show CDR1 as DFQATT and CDR2 as SNEGSKA (reference sequence). This CDR3 reads CSAPDRGSDTQYF. In nucleotides, the CDR3 is TGCAGTGCACCGGACAGGGGGTCAGATACGCAGTATTTT.

This clonotype was recorded a few times. The V and J genes are TRBV29-1 and TRBJ1-2, with unresolved D. Trimming stripped 1 base from V and 4 bases from J, with 10 bases between. Germline CDR1 SQVTM, CDR2 ANQGSEA. This CDR3 is built from 13 residues. CDR3: CSVEGATPYGYTF. The DNA of the CDR3 is TGCAGCGTTGAAGGGGCCACCCCCTATGGCTACACCTTC.

This chain uses TRBV6-6 with TRBJ1-1, with D unclear. This CDR3 is 14 amino acids long. The germline V gene encodes CDR1 MNHNY and CDR2 SVGAGI (reference sequence). Trimming took off 3 bases at V and 3 bases at J, with 11 bases between the two ends. CDR3 sequence reads: CASSYEFAYTEAFF. The CDR3 DNA follows: TGTGCCAGCAGTTATGAGTTCGCCTACACTGAAGCTTTCTTT.

The chain couples TRBV6-5 to TRBJ1-2; D is undetermined. Germline V gene lookup returns CDR1 MNHEY and CDR2 SVGAGI. The CDR3 extends over 13 amino acids. V was pared by 0 bases and J by 7 bases, with 9 bases between. CDR3 protein: CASSYSMTLGYTF. As DNA, the CDR3 is TGTGCCAGCAGTTACTCGATGACGCTTGGCTACACCTTC.